The 21 T cell receptor beta chains presented below share a single source sample, sequenced in a study of control samples from healthy donors and cancer patients. Measured with immunoSEQ multiplex PCR; TCRdb has only the in-frame clones, and not every one. Of 170,000 or so clones listed, 80% to 95% are singletons. Sequencing input: blood. The source of these receptors is a woman aged 40 to 55 in good health.

This clone was found once. The chain combines TRBV6-1 with TRBJ2-2; unclear D gene. CDR3 size: 16 residues. V was shortened by 1 base and J by 0 bases, with 9 bases between the two germline ends. From germline, CDR1 is MNHNS and CDR2 SASEGT. Here the CDR3 DNA reads TGTGCCAGCAGTGAAGGGGTTTATCCGAACACCGGGGAGCTGTTTTTT. This gives the protein CASSEGVYPNTGELFF.

The chain is built from TRBV6-5 and TRBJ1-2, with a tentative D call TRBD1 (6 bases). Germline V gene data show CDR1 as MNHEY and CDR2 as SVGAGI. CDR3 length: 15 residues. V lost 7 bases to trimming and J lost 0 bases, with 15 bases between them. The DNA of the CDR3 is TGTGCCAGCACCGATCGACAGGAAGCTAACTATGGCTACACCTTC. It is translated as CASTDRQEANYGYTF.

The chain couples TRBV11-2 to TRBJ1-1, with 7 nucleotides matching TRBD1. Germline CDR1 reads SGHAT; CDR2 reads FQNNGV. V was pared by 5 bases and J by 1 base, with 7 bases of the junction left unmatched. This CDR3 comprises 15 residues. The CDR3: CASSPTTGRNTEAFF. CDR3 DNA sequence: TGTGCCAGCAGCCCAACGACAGGGAGGAACACTGAAGCTTTCTTT.

This sequence joins TRBV25-1 and TRBJ1-5, with D perhaps TRBD1 (6 bases). Per germline, CDR1 MGHDK and CDR2 SYGVNS. Trimming left V 0 bases short and J 5 bases short, with 17 bases between. The CDR3 totals 17 residues. CDR3 DNA sequence: TGTGCCAGCAGTGAATATCTTCAATACAGGGACCATCAGCCCCAGCATTTT. It yields the protein CASSEYLQYRDHQPQHF.

The rearrangement joins TRBV19 to TRBJ2-2; D is perhaps TRBD1 or TRBD2 (6 bases each). The CDR3 is made up of 13 amino acids. The V gene lost 8 bases and the J gene lost 6 bases, with 13 bases spanning the gap. Germline CDR1 and CDR2: LNHDA and SQIVND (reference sequence). CDR3 residues: CASGGGDPGELFF. CDR3 DNA: TGTGCCAGTGGGGGCGGGGATCCCGGGGAGCTGTTTTTT.

This clone occurred once. Other DNA sequences in this specimen translate into the identical CDR3. This rearrangement joins TRBV9 to TRBJ1-4; TRBD1 matches at 9 bases. The germline V gene encodes CDR1 SGDLS and CDR2 YYNGEE. This CDR3 spans 14 amino acids. The J segment lost 8 bases and the V segment lost 2 bases, leaving 4 bases of the junction unmatched. CDR3: CASSVGQGREKLFF. For the CDR3, the DNA is TGTGCCAGCAGCGTGGGACAGGGTAGGGAAAAACTGTTTTTT.

The chain uses TRBV5-1 and TRBJ2-7; a possible D gene is TRBD2 (6 bases). The V end was cut by 2 bases, the J end by 6 bases, with 6 bases between. In germline, CDR1 is SGHRS, CDR2 YFSETQ. This CDR3 comprises 11 residues. The CDR3, as DNA: TGCGCCAGCAGCTTAGCGGGCGAGCAGTACTTC. This sequence encodes CASSLAGEQYF.

The genes are TRBV9 and TRBJ1-4; D is ambiguous. CDR1 SGDLS and CDR2 YYNGEE come from the germline V gene. V was shortened by 2 bases and J by 3 bases, with 11 bases between the two germline ends. The CDR3 contains 15 residues. Written as DNA, the CDR3 is TGTGCCAGCAGCGTCTCGGGCGTGCCTAATGAAAAACTGTTTTTT. It translates to CASSVSGVPNEKLFF.

The chain recombines TRBV6-5 with TRBJ2-7; the D is unclear. Germline CDR1 and CDR2: MNHEY and SVGAGI. The V end lost 0 bases, the J end lost 0 bases, and 9 bases lay between the germline ends. The CDR3 length is 15 residues. The CDR3 reads CASSYSTRSSYEQYF. The CDR3 DNA is TGTGCCAGCAGTTACTCGACACGGAGCTCCTACGAGCAGTACTTC.

V gene TRBV7-6 combines with J gene TRBJ2-2, with TRBD2 identical over 9 bases. Germline lookup yields CDR1 SGHVS and CDR2 FNYEAQ. The V segment lost 6 bases and the J segment 8 bases; nucleotides outside the gene matches: 7. This CDR3 has 14 amino acids. The CDR3 spells CASRVAGVSGELFF. The CDR3 DNA follows: TGTGCCAGCAGAGTAGCGGGGGTTTCGGGGGAGCTGTTTTTT.

The chain carries TRBV27 and TRBJ1-6; 7 nucleotides line up with TRBD1. CDR1 and CDR2 from the germline V gene are MNHEY and SMNVEV (reference sequence). The CDR3 loop spans 14 amino acids. V was clipped by 4 bases and J by 14 bases; unmatched bases: 11. The CDR3 DNA follows: TGTGCCAGCAGTTCCCGGACAGGACCGCTATCCCTCCACTTT. The encoded protein is CASSSRTGPLSLHF.

This clone was counted once. J is TRBJ2-3 and V is TRBV3-1 (or the pseudogene TRBV3-2), with TRBD2 matching 8 bases. The CDR3 has 15 amino acids. CDR1 and CDR2 from the germline V gene are LGHDT and YNNKEL (reference sequence). J gave up 3 bases and V 5 bases, and 7 bases lay outside the gene matches. Here the CDR3 DNA reads TGTGCCAGCAGCGACCCGGGGGGGCGGACAGATACGCAGTATTTT. Residues: CASSDPGGRTDTQYF.

The gene calls are TRBV7-5 and TRBJ2-7; the table names TRBD1, a call not compared with the DNA. TRBV7-5 is described as a pseudogene. The CDR3 loop spans 13 amino acids. CDR3 nucleotide sequence: TGTGTCAGAAGCTTCGCGGACAGATGGGAGCAGTACTTC. This codes for CVRSFADRWEQYF.

The sample holds one count of this clone. The chain couples TRBV7-9 to TRBJ2-7; 8 nucleotides match TRBD2. The germline V gene encodes CDR1 SEHNR and CDR2 FQNEAQ (reference sequence). This CDR3 region has 14 residues. V shed 5 bases, J shed 4 bases, and the junction held 7 bases outside the gene matches. The CDR3 DNA reads as TGTGCCAGCAGCCGCGGGGGGAGGGCGTACGAGCAGTACTTC. Amino acids: CASSRGGRAYEQYF.

This clone has just a few counts. J is TRBJ2-4 and V is TRBV11-3, with D uncertain. Germline V gene sequence: CDR1 SGHNT, CDR2 YENEEA. V lost 6 bases, J lost 9 bases, and 15 bases lay in between. The CDR3 length is 13 residues. This CDR3 reads CASSMGRKGIQYF. CDR3 DNA: TGTGCCAGCAGTATGGGTAGGAAAGGCATTCAGTACTTC.

V gene TRBV19 combines with J gene TRBJ2-3; weak D call: TRBD1 (6 bases). This CDR3 region has 15 residues. Germline V gene sequence: CDR1 LNHDA, CDR2 SQIVND (reference sequence). V was cut by 7 bases and J by 1 base, with 15 bases left in between. The CDR3 sequence is CASNRGGLGTDTQYF. As DNA, the CDR3 is TGTGCCAGTAATCGAGGGGGATTGGGCACAGATACGCAGTATTTT.

Here the CDR3 reads CSVEELVRNTF. In nucleotides, the CDR3 is TGCAGCGTTGAAGAATTAGTCAGGAACACCTTC. V gene TRBV29-1 combines with J gene TRBJ1-2; D gene ambiguous. The CDR3 has 11 amino acids. The V end lost 0 bases, the J end lost 12 bases, and 11 bases lay between the germline ends. Germline CDR1 and CDR2: SQVTM and ANQGSEA.

The J gene is TRBJ1-1, the V gene TRBV2; D is uncertain. V was pared by 7 bases and J by 1 base, with 10 bases between. The germline gives CDR1 SNHLY, CDR2 FYNNEI. The CDR3 length is 13 residues. CDR3 sequence (DNA): TGTGCCAGCAATAGTCTTCAGAACACTGAAGCTTTCTTT. It codes for CASNSLQNTEAFF.

This clone was detected only a few times. V and J are TRBV5-4 and TRBJ2-7, with 9 bases fitting TRBD1. Germline V gene data show CDR1 as SGHNT and CDR2 as YYREEE (reference sequence). The V segment lost 2 bases and the J segment 4 bases; nucleotides outside the gene matches: 4. The CDR3 runs 14 residues. The CDR3 reads CASSLGQGIYEQYF. CDR3 nucleotides: TGTGCCAGCAGCTTAGGACAGGGGATATACGAGCAGTACTTC.

V is TRBV10-3 and J is TRBJ2-1, with D possibly matching TRBD1 (5 bases). The CDR3 has 13 amino acids. Germline V gene data show CDR1 as ENHRY and CDR2 as SYGVKD. V lost 8 bases and J lost 6, with 14 bases in between. The CDR3: CAIGVLRGNEQFF. The CDR3 nucleotides read TGTGCCATCGGTGTACTAAGGGGCAATGAGCAGTTCTTC.

The J gene is TRBJ2-5, the V gene TRBV4-1; D unresolved. Germline lookup yields CDR1 MGHRA and CDR2 YSYEKL. V lost 1 base and J 5 bases, leaving 14 bases between the germline ends. This CDR3 is 15 amino acids long. In DNA form, the CDR3 reads TGCGCCAGCAGCCAAGGGCAGTTTGCTTCGGAGACCCAGTACTTC. It specifies CASSQGQFASETQYF.